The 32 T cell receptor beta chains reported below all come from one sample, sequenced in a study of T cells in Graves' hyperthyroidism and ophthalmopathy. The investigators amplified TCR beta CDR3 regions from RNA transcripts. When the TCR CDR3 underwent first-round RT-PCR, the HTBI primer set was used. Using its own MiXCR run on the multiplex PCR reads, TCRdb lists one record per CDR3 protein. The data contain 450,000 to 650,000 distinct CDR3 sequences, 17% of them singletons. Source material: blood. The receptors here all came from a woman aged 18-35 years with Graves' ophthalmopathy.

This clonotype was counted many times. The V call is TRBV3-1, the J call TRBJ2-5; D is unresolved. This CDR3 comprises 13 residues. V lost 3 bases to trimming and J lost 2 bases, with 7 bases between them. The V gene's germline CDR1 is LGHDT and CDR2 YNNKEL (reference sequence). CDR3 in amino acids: CASSQDAQETQYF. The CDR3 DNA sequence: TGTGCCAGCAGCCAGGACGCGCAAGAGACCCAGTACTTC.

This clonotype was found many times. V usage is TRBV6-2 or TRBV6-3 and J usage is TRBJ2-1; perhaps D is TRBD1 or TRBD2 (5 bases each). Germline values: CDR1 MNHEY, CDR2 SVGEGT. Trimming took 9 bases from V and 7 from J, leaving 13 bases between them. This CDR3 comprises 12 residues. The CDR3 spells CASRDAYNEQFF. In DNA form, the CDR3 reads TGTGCCAGTCGGGACGCGTATAATGAGCAGTTCTTC.

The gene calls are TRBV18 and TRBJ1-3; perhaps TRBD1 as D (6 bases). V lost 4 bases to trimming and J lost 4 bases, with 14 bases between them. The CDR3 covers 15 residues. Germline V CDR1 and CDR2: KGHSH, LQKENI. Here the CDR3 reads CASSLEGGGGNTIYF. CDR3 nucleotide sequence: TGTGCCAGCTCACTCGAAGGGGGTGGGGGAAACACCATATATTTT.

The CDR3 region has the DNA TGCAGTGCTAGAGGGGGAACAGGGGTCCACACTCAGCCCCAGCATTTT. It translates to CSARGGTGVHTQPQHF. The genes are TRBV20-1 and TRBJ1-5; 7 bases agree with TRBD1. CDR3 length: 16 residues. V shed 1 base and J 6 bases; nucleotides not matched to a gene: 12. The V gene's germline CDR1 is DFQATT and CDR2 SNEGSKA (reference sequence).

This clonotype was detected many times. The chain's CDR3 is CASSPEITYGYTF. CDR3 nucleotides: TGTGCCAGCAGCCCCGAGATAACCTATGGCTACACCTTC. The chain combines TRBV7-9 with TRBJ1-2; unclear D gene. The CDR3 runs 13 residues. V shed 5 bases and J shed 4 bases, with 11 bases lying between them. Germline assignment: CDR1 SEHNR and CDR2 FQNEAQ (reference sequence).

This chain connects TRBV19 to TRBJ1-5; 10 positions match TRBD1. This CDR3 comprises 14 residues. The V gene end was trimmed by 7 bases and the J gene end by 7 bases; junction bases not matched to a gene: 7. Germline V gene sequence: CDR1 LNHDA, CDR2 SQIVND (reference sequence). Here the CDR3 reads CASTLTGGGQPQHF. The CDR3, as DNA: TGTGCCAGTACCCTGACAGGGGGCGGACAGCCCCAGCATTTT.

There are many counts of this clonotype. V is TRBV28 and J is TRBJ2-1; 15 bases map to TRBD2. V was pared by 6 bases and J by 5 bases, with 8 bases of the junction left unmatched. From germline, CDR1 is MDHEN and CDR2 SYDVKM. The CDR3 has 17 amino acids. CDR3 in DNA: TGTGCCAGCAGCGTCGGACTAGCGGGAGGGTTCCACAATGAGCAGTTCTTC. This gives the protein CASSVGLAGGFHNEQFF.

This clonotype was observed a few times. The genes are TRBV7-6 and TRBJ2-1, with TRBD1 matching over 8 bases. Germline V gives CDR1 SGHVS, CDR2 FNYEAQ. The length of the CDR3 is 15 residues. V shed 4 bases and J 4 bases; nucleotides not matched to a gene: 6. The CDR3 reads CASSSSRQGYNEQFF. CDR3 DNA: TGTGCCAGCAGCTCTAGCCGACAGGGGTACAATGAGCAGTTCTTC. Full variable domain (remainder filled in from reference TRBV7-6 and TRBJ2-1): GAGVSQSPRYKVTKRGQDVALRCDPISGHVSLYWYRQALGQGPEFLTYFNYEAQQDKSGLPNDRFSAERPEGSISTLTIQRTEQRDSAMYRCASSSSRQGYNEQFFGPGTRLTVL.

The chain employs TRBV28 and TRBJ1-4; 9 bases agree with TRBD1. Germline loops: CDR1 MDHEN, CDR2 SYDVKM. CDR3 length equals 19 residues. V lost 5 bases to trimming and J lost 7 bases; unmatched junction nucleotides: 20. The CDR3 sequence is CASSRTSAAGDREIEKLFF. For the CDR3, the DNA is TGTGCCAGCAGTCGGACTAGCGCGGCCGGGGACAGGGAAATTGAAAAACTGTTTTTT.

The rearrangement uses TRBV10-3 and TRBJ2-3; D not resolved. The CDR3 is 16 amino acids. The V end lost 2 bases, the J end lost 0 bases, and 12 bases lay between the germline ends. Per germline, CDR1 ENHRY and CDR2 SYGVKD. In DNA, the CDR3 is TGTGCCATCAGTGAGGGTCAGTTCACTAGCACAGATACGCAGTATTTT. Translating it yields CAISEGQFTSTDTQYF.

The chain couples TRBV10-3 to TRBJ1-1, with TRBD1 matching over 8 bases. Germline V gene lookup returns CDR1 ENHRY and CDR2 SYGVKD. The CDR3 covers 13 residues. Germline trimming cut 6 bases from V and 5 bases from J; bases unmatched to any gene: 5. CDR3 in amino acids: CAIREQGGTEAFF. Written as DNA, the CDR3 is TGTGCCATCAGAGAACAGGGGGGTACTGAAGCTTTCTTT.

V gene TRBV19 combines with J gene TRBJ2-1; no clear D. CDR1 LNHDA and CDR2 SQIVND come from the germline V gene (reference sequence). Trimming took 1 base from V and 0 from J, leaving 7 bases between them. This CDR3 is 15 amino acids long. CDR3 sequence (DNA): TGTGCCAGTAGTATAGGACGGAGCTCCTACAATGAGCAGTTCTTC. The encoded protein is CASSIGRSSYNEQFF.

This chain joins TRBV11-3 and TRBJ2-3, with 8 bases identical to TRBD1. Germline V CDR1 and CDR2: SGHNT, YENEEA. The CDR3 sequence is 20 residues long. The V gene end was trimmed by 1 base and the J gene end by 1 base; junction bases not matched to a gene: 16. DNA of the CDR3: TGTGCCAGCAGCTTAGGTTTCGGACAGGGCGGCCGTGGAGGCACAGATACGCAGTATTTT. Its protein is CASSLGFGQGGRGGTDTQYF. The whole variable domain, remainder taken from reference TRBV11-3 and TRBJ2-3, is EAGVVQSPRYKIIEKKQPVAFWCNPISGHNTLYWYLQNLGQGPELLIRYENEEAVDDSQLPKDRFSAERLKGVDSTLKIQPAELGDSAVYLCASSLGFGQGGRGGTDTQYFGPGTRLTVL.

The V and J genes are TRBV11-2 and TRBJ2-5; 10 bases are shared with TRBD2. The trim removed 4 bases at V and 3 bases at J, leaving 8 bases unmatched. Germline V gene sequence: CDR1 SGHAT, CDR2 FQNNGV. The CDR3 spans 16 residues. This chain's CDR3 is CASSSTRTSGKETQYF. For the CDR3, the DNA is TGTGCCAGCAGCTCTACCCGGACTAGCGGAAAAGAGACCCAGTACTTC.

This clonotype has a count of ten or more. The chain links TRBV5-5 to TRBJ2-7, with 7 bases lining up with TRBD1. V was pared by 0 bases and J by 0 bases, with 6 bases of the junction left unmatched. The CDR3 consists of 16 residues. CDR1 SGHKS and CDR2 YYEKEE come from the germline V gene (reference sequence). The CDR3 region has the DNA TGTGCCAGCAGCTTGGTGGGCAGGGGGAACTCCTACGAGCAGTACTTC. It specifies CASSLVGRGNSYEQYF.

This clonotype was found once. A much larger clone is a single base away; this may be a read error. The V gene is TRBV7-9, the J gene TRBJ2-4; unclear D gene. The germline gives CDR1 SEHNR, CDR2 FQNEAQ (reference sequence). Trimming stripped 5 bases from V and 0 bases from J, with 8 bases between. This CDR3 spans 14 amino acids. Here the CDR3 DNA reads TGTGCCAGCAGCCCTTTTATAGCCAAAAACATTCAGTACTTC. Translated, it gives CASSPFIAKNIQYF.

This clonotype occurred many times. CDR3 DNA sequence: TGTGCCACCAGCAGATCCGGGACTAGCGGGAGACTTGAGCAGTTCTTC. Encoded protein: CATSRSGTSGRLEQFF. This chain links TRBV15 with TRBJ2-1; TRBD2 agrees at 14 bases. Trimming took 2 bases from V and 9 from J; bases not matched to a gene: 6. There are 16 residues in the CDR3. CDR1 and CDR2 from the germline V gene are LNHNV and YYDKDF (reference sequence). Combining the CDR3 with reference TRBV15 and TRBJ2-1 gives the whole variable domain DAMVIQNPRYQVTQFGKPVTLSCSQTLNHNVMYWYQQKSSQAPKLLFHYYDKDFNNEADTPDNFQSRRPNTSFCFLDIRSPGLGDTAMYLCATSRSGTSGRLEQFFGPGTRLTVL.

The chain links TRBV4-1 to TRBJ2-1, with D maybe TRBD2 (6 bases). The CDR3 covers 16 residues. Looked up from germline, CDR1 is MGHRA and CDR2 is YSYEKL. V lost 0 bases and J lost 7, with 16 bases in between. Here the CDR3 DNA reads TGCGCCAGCAGCCAAGAAGTATACGCTAGCGTTAATGAGCAGTTCTTC. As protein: CASSQEVYASVNEQFF.

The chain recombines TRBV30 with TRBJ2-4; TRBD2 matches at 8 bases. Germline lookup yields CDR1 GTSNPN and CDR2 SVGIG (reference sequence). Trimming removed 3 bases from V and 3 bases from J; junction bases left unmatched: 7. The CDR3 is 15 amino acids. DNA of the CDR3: TGTGCCTGGAGCCCGGGACTAGGAGTCAAAAACATTCAGTACTTC. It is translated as CAWSPGLGVKNIQYF.

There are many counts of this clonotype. The CDR3: CSVEDLKPGQGDTGELFF. The CDR3 bases are TGCAGCGTTGAAGATTTAAAACCGGGACAGGGTGACACCGGGGAGCTGTTTTTT. The chain combines TRBV29-1 with TRBJ2-2; 9 bases line up with TRBD1. The ends lost 0 bases at V and 3 bases at J; junction bases unmatched: 11. The CDR3 totals 18 residues. CDR1 and CDR2 (germline): SQVTM, ANQGSEA.

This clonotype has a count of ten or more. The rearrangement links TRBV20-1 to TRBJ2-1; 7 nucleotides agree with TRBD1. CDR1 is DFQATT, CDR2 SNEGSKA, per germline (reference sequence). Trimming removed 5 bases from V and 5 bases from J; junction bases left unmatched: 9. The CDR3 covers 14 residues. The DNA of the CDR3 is TGCAGTGCTCCCGGGACAGTGAAAAACAATGAGCAGTTCTTC. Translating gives CSAPGTVKNNEQFF.

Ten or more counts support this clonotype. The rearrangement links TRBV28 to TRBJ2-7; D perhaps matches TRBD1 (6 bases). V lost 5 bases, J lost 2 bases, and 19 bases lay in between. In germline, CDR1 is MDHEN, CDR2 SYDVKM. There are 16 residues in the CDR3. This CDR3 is CASSLPGQEGTYEQYF. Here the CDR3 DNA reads TGTGCCAGCAGTCTCCCGGGACAAGAAGGAACCTACGAGCAGTACTTC.

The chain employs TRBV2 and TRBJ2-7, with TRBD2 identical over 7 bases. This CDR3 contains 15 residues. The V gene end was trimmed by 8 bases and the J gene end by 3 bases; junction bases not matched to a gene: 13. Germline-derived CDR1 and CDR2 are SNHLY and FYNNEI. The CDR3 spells CASSRGEGGYYEQYF. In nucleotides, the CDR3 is TGTGCCAGCTCCCGGGGGGAGGGAGGGTACTACGAGCAGTACTTC.

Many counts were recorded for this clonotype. CDR3 coding DNA: TGTGCCAGCAGACTCGACACTGGAGTCCGAAGCTACACCTTC. It encodes CASRLDTGVRSYTF. This sequence joins TRBV6-1 and TRBJ1-2; D is uncertain. V was pared by 6 bases and J by 9 bases, with 20 bases between. Germline V lookup: CDR1 MNHNS, CDR2 SASEGT. The CDR3 is 14 amino acids.

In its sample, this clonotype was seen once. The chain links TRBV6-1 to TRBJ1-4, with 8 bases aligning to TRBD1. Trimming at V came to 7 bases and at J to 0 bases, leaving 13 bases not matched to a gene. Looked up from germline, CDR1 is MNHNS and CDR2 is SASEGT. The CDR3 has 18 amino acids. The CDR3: CASIHKGTGGPTNEKLFF. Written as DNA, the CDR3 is TGTGCCAGCATCCATAAAGGGACAGGAGGGCCAACTAATGAAAAACTGTTTTTT.

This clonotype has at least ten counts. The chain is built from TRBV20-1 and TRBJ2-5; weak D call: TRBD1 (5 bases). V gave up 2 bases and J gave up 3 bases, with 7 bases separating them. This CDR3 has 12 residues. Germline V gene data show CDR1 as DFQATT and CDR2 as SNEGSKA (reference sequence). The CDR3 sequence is CSARRREETQYF. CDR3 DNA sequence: TGCAGTGCTAGACGCAGGGAAGAGACCCAGTACTTC.

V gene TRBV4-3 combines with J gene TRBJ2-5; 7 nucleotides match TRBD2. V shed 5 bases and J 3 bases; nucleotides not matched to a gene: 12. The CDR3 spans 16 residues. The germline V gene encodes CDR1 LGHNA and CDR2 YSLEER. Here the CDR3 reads CASSKTPASGKETQYF. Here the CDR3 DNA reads TGCGCCAGCAGCAAAACCCCGGCTAGCGGCAAAGAGACCCAGTACTTC.

The DNA of the CDR3 is TGCGCCAGCAGCCAAGATGAGGGTTTCGGGGAGCTGTTTTTT. Translation gives CASSQDEGFGELFF. The chain has TRBV4-1 and TRBJ2-2; a possible D gene is TRBD2 (5 bases). From germline, CDR1 is MGHRA and CDR2 YSYEKL. V was trimmed by 0 bases and J by 7 bases, leaving 9 bases between them. This CDR3 has 14 amino acids.

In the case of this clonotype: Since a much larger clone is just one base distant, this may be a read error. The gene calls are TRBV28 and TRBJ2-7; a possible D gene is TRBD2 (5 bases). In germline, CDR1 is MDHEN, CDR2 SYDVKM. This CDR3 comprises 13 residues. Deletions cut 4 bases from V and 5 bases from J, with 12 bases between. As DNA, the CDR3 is TGTGCCAGCAGTTCTTCCCTAGCTAACGAGCAGTACTTC. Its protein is CASSSSLANEQYF.

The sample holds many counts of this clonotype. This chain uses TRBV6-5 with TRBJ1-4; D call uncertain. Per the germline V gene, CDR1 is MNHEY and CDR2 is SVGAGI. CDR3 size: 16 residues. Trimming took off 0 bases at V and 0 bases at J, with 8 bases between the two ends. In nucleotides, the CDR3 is TGTGCCAGCAGTTACTCCGGCCGTGCAACTAATGAAAAACTGTTTTTT. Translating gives CASSYSGRATNEKLFF.

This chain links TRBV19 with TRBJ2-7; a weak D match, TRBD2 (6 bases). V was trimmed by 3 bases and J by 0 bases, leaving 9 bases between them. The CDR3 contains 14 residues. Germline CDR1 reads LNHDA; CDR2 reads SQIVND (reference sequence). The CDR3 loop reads CASSISTSSYEQYF. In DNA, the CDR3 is TGTGCCAGTAGTATCTCGACTAGCTCCTACGAGCAGTACTTC.

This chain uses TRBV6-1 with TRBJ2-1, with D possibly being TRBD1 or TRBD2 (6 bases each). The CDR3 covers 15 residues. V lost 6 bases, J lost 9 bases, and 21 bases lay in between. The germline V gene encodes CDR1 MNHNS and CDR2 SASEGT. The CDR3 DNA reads TGTGCCAGCAGCCTGGGGGCCAGGGAGGCGGGTGAGCAGTTCTTC. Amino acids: CASSLGAREAGEQFF.